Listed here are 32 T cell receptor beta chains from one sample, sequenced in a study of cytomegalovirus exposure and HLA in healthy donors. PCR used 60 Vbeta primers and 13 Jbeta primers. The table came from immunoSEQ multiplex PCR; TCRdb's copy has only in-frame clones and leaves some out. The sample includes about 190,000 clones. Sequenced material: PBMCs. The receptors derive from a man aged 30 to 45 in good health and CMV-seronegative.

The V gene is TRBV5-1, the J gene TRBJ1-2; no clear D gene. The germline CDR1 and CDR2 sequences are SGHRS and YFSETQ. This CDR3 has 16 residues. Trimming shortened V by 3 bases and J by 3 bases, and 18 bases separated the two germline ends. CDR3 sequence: CASSSLGRRRDYGYTF. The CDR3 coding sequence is TGCGCCAGCAGCTCCCTTGGACGGAGGAGAGACTATGGCTACACCTTC.

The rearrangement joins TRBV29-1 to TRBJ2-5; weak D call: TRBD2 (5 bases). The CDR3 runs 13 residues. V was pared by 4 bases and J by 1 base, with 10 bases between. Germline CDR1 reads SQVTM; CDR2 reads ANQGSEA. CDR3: CSVASGSQETQYF. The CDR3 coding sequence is TGCAGCGTTGCATCGGGGTCCCAAGAGACCCAGTACTTC.

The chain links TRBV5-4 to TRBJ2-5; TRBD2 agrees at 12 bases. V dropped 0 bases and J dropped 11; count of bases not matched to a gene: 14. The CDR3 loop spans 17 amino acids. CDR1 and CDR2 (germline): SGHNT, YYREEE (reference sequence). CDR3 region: CASSLAGASGRVGEQYF. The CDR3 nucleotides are TGTGCCAGCAGCTTGGCGGGGGCTAGCGGGAGGGTAGGGGAGCAGTACTTC. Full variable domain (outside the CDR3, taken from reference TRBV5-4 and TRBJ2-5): ETGVTQSPTHLIKTRGQQVTLRCSSQSGHNTVSWYQQALGQGPQFIFQYYREEENGRGNFPPRFSGLQFPNYSSELNVNALELDDSALYLCASSLAGASGRVGEQYFGPGTRLLVL.

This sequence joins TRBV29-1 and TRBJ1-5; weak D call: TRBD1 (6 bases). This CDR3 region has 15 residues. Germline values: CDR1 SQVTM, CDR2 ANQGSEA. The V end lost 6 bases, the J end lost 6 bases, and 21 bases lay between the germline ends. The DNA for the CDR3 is TGCAGCGTGCTCCTCATGGGGGGGCAGGGTCAGCCCCAGCATTTT. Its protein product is CSVLLMGGQGQPQHF.

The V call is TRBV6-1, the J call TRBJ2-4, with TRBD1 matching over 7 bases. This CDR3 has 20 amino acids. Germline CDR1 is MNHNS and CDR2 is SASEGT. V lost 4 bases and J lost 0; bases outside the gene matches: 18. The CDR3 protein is CASSGLTGVRSTLAKNIQYF. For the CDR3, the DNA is TGTGCCAGCAGTGGACTTACAGGGGTCCGTAGTACCCTAGCCAAAAACATTCAGTACTTC.

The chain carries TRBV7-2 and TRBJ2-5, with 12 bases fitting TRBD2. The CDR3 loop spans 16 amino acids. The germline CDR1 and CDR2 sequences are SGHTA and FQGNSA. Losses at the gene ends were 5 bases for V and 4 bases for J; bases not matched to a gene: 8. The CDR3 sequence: CASSPTSGRSTETQYF. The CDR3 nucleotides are TGTGCCAGCAGCCCGACTAGCGGGAGAAGTACAGAGACCCAGTACTTC.

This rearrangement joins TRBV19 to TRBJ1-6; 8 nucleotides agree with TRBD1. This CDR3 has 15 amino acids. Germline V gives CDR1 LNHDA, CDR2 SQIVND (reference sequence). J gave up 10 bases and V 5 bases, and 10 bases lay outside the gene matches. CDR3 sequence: CASSLATTGESPLHF. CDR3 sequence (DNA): TGTGCCAGTAGTCTTGCGACGACAGGGGAATCACCCCTCCACTTT.

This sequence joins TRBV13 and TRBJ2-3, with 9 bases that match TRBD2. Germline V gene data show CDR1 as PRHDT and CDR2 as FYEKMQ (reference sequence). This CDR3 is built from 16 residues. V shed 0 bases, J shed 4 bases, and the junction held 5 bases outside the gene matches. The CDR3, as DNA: TGTGCCAGCAGCTTAGGGGCGGGGGGGCGTCCAGATACGCAGTATTTT. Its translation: CASSLGAGGRPDTQYF.

CDR3 coding DNA: TGTGCCAGCAGCGGGGGGTGGGAGCCCCAGCATTTT. As protein: CASSGGWEPQHF. The gene calls are TRBV6-1 and TRBJ1-5, with TRBD1 as a possible D gene (5 bases). The germline V gene has CDR1 MNHNS and CDR2 SASEGT. Deletions cut 6 bases from V and 8 bases from J, with 11 bases between. The CDR3 runs to 12 residues.

CDR3 region: CASSPLAGGVTGELFF. In DNA, the CDR3 is TGTGCCAGCAGCCCGCTAGCGGGGGGGGTCACCGGGGAGCTGTTTTTT. The chain joins TRBV5-4 to TRBJ2-2, with 12 positions matching TRBD2. The J segment lost 4 bases and the V segment lost 4 bases, leaving 5 bases of the junction unmatched. Germline values: CDR1 SGHNT, CDR2 YYREEE (reference sequence). The CDR3 covers 16 residues.

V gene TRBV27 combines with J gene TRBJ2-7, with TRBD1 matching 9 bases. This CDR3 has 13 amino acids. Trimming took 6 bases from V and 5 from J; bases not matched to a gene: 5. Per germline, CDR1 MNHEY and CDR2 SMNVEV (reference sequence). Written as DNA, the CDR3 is TGTGCCAGCAGCACAGGGGGCGTCAACGAGCAGTACTTC. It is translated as CASSTGGVNEQYF.

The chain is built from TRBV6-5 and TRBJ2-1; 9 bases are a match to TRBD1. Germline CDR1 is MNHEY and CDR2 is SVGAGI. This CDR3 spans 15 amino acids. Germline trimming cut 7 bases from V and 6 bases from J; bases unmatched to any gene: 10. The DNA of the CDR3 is TGTGCCAGCATCGGACCGGGACAGGGACCCAATGAGCAGTTCTTC. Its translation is CASIGPGQGPNEQFF.

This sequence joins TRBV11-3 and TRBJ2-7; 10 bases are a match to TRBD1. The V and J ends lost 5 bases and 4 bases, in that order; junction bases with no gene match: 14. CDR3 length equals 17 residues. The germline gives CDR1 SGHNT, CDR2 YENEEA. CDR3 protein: CASSPRGGDRGIYEQYF. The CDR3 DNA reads TGTGCCAGCAGCCCCCGGGGAGGGGACAGGGGCATATACGAGCAGTACTTC.

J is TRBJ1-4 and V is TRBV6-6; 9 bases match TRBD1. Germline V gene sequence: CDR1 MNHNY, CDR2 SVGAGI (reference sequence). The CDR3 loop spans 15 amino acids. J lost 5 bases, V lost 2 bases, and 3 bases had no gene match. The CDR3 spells CASSYPGQGNEKLFF. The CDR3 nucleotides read TGTGCCAGCAGTTACCCGGGACAGGGAAATGAAAAACTGTTTTTT.

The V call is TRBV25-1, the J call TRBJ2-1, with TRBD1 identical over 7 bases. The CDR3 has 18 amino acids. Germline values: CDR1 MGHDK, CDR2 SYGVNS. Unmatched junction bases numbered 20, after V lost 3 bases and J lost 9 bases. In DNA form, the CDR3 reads TGTGCCAGCAGTGATAAAGGGGGACAGCCTCGGGTTACAGCTGAGCAGTTCTTC. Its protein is CASSDKGGQPRVTAEQFF.

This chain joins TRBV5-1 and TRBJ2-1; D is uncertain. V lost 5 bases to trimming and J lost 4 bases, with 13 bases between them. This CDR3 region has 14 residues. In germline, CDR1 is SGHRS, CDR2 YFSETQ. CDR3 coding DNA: TGCGCCAGCAGAAACATCCCGTCTTACAATGAGCAGTTCTTC. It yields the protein CASRNIPSYNEQFF.

CDR3 residues: CAISEAGGRNYGYTF. The CDR3 DNA reads as TGTGCCATCAGTGAGGCAGGGGGCCGAAACTATGGCTACACCTTC. The rearrangement links TRBV10-3 to TRBJ1-2; TRBD1 matches 8 bases. The CDR3 is made up of 15 amino acids. Trimming cost V 2 bases and J 2 bases; bases outside gene matches: 4. Germline values: CDR1 ENHRY, CDR2 SYGVKD.

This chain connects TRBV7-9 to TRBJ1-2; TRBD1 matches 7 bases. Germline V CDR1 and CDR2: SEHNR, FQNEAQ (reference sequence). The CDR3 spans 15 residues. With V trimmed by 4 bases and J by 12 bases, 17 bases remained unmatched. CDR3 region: CASSSEGGGRERDTF. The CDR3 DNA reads TGTGCCAGCAGCTCAGAAGGGGGCGGAAGAGAGAGGGACACCTTC.

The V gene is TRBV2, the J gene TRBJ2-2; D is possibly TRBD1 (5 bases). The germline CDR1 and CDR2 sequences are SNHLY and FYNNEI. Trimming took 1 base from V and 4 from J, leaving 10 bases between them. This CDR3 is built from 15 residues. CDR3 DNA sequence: TGTGCCAGCAGTGAAGTTGGACAACTCACCGGGGAGCTGTTTTTT. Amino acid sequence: CASSEVGQLTGELFF.

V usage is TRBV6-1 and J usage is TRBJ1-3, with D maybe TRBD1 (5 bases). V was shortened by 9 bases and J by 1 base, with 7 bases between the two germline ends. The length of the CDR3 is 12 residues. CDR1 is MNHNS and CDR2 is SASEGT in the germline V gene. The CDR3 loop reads CASQGSGNTIYF. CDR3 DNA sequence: TGTGCCAGTCAGGGATCTGGAAACACCATATATTTT.

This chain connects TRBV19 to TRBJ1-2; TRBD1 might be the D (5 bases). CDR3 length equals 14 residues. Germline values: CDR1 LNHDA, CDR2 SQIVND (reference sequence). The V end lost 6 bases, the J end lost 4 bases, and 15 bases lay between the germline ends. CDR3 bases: TGTGCCAGTAGGGAACAGGTCAGATCCTATGGCTACACCTTC. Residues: CASREQVRSYGYTF. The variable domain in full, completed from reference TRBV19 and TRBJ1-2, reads DGGITQSPKYLFRKEGQNVTLSCEQNLNHDAMYWYRQDPGQGLRLIYYSQIVNDFQKGDIAEGYSVSREKKESFPLTVTSAQKNPTAFYLCASREQVRSYGYTFGSGTRLTVV.

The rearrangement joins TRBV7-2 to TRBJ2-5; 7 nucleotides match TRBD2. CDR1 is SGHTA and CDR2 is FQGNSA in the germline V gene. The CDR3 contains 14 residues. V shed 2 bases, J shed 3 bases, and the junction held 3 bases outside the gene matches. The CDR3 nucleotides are TGTGCCAGCAGCTTAAACAGCGGGGAAGAGACCCAGTACTTC. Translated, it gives CASSLNSGEETQYF.

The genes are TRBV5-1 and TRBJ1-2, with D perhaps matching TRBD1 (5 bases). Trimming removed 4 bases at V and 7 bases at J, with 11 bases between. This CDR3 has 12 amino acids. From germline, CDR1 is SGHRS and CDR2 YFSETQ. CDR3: CASSLQGSGYTF. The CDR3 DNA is TGCGCCAGCAGCCTGCAGGGTTCTGGCTACACCTTC.

The CDR3 spells CASGLEYRGLMPSSYNEQFF. CDR3 nucleotides: TGTGCTAGTGGTTTGGAATACAGGGGATTGATGCCTAGCTCCTACAATGAGCAGTTCTTC. The rearrangement joins TRBV12-5 to TRBJ2-1; TRBD1 aligns across 7 bases. Germline CDR1 LGHNT, CDR2 FRNRAP. V lost 1 base and J lost 0; bases outside the gene matches: 15. This CDR3 has 20 amino acids.

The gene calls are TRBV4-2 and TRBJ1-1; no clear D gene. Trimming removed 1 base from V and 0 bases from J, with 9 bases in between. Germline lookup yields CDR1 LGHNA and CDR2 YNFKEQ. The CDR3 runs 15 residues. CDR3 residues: CASSQVGQMNTEAFF. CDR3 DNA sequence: TGTGCCAGCAGCCAAGTTGGTCAGATGAACACTGAAGCTTTCTTT.

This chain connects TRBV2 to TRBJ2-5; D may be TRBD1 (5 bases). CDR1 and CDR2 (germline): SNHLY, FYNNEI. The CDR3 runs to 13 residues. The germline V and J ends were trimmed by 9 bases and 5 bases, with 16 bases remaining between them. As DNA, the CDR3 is TGTGCCAGGAGGAAGGGGCTCGGGGAGACCCAGTACTTC. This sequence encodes CARRKGLGETQYF.

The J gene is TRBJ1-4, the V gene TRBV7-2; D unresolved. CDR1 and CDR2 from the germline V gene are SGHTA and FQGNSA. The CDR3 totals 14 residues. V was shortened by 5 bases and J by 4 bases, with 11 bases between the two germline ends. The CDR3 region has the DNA TGTGCCAGCAGCCCCCGGGGAGATAATGAAAAACTGTTTTTT. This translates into CASSPRGDNEKLFF.

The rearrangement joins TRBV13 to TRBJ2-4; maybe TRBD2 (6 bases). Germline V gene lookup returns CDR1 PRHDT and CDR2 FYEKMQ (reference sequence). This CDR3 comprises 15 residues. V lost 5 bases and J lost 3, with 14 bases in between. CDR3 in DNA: TGTGCCAGCAGCGGCCGCGGGAAAAACAAAAACATTCAGTACTTC. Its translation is CASSGRGKNKNIQYF.

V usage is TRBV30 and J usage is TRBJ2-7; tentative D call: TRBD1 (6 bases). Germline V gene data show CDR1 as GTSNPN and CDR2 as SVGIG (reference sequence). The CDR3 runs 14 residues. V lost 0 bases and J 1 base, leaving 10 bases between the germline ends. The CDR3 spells CAWSVGGTSYEQYF. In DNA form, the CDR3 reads TGTGCCTGGAGTGTAGGTGGGACATCCTACGAGCAGTACTTC.

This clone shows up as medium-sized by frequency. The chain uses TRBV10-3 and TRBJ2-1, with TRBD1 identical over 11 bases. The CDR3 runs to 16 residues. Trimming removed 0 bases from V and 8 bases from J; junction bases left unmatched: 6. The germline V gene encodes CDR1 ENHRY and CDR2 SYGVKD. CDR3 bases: TGTGCCATCAGTGAGTCGCCCGGACAGGGGGCGGATGAGCAGTTCTTC. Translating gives CAISESPGQGADEQFF.

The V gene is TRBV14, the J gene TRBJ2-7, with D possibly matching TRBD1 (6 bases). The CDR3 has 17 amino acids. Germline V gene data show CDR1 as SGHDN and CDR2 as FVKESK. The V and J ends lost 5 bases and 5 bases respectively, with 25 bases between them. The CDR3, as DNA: TGTGCCAGCAGCGAAACGGACCTACAGGGAGTCTGGAACGAGCAGTACTTC. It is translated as CASSETDLQGVWNEQYF. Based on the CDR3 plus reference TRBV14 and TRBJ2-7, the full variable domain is EAGVTQFPSHSVIEKGQTVTLRCDPISGHDNLYWYRRVMGKEIKFLLHFVKESKQDESGMPNNRFLAERTGGTYSTLKVQPAELEDSGVYFCASSETDLQGVWNEQYFGPGTRLTVT.

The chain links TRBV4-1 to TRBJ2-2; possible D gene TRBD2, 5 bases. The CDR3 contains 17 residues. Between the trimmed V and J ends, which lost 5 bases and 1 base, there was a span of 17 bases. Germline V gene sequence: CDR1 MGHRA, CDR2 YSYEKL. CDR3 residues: CASSYSERARNTGELFF. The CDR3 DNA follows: TGCGCCAGCAGCTATAGCGAGAGGGCCCGGAACACCGGGGAGCTGTTTTTT.